These T cell receptor beta chains were read from a single sample in a study of blood T cell repertoires in COVID-19. Data came from immunoSEQ multiplex PCR; TCRdb stores just in-frame clones and leaves some out. The profile shows some 520,000 clones, 85% to 90% of them singletons. The sequenced material came from peripheral blood. The origin of the receptors is a man aged 18 to 30 with COVID-19, enrolled during active disease. The CDR3 runs from the conserved cysteine through the conserved F or W. The D gene is left open where the match is weak. Rows give clone size only sometimes, using once, few, many, or a class for an expanded clone.

j_gene: TRBJ2-2
d_gene: .
v_gene: TRBV19
len: 14
abundance: .
CDR3aa: CASRTGANTGELFF
CDR3nt: TGTGCCAGTAGGACAGGAGCGAACACCGGGGAGCTGTTTTTT

j_gene: TRBJ1-6
d_gene: .
v_gene: TRBV7-6
len: 14
abundance: once
CDR3aa: CASSSTGNNSPLHF
CDR3nt: TGTGCCAGCAGCTCTACAGGGAACAATTCACCCCTCCACTTT

j_gene: TRBJ2-2
d_gene: .
v_gene: TRBV2
len: 16
abundance: .
CDR3aa: CASSEEMRLNTGELFF
CDR3nt: TGTGCCAGCAGTGAAGAGATGAGACTCAACACCGGGGAGCTGTTTTTT

j_gene: TRBJ1-6
d_gene: .
v_gene: TRBV10-1
len: 13
abundance: .
CDR3aa: CASREAYNSPLHF
CDR3nt: TGCGCCAGCCGGGAAGCCTATAATTCACCCCTCCACTTT

j_gene: TRBJ2-1
d_gene: .
v_gene: TRBV19
len: 14
abundance: .
CDR3aa: CASSASLVYSEQFF
CDR3nt: TGTGCCAGTAGTGCCTCACTAGTCTATTCTGAGCAGTTCTTC

j_gene: TRBJ1-2
d_gene: .
v_gene: TRBV9
len: 16
abundance: .
CDR3aa: CASSVSTTHRNYGYTF
CDR3nt: TGTGCCAGCAGCGTATCCACGACACATCGCAACTATGGCTACACCTTC

j_gene: TRBJ2-7
d_gene: .
v_gene: TRBV25-1
len: 14
abundance: .
CDR3aa: CASSELEGADEQYF
CDR3nt: TGTGCCAGCAGTGAATTGGAGGGAGCGGACGAGCAGTACTTC

j_gene: TRBJ1-1
d_gene: .
v_gene: TRBV10-1
len: 14
abundance: .
CDR3aa: CASSDTGQNTEAFF
CDR3nt: TGCGCCAGCAGCGATACGGGACAGAACACTGAAGCTTTCTTT

j_gene: TRBJ1-1
d_gene: .
v_gene: TRBV12-3/TRBV12-4
len: 12
abundance: .
CDR3aa: CASSFPRLEAFF
CDR3nt: TGTGCCAGCAGTTTTCCGCGACTTGAAGCTTTCTTT

j_gene: TRBJ2-4
d_gene: TRBD2
v_gene: TRBV27
len: 17
abundance: .
CDR3aa: CASSPRSSGLAKNIQYF
CDR3nt: TGTGCCAGCAGTCCGCGATCTAGCGGTTTAGCCAAAAACATTCAGTACTTC

j_gene: TRBJ1-3
d_gene: TRBD1
v_gene: TRBV28
len: 12
abundance: .
CDR3aa: CASRTGADTIYF
CDR3nt: TGTGCCAGCAGGACAGGGGCTGATACCATATATTTT

j_gene: TRBJ2-3
d_gene: TRBD2
v_gene: TRBV10-3
len: 13
abundance: once
CDR3aa: CAIRAGDWDTQYF
CDR3nt: TGTGCCATCAGGGCGGGGGACTGGGATACGCAGTATTTT

j_gene: TRBJ1-5
d_gene: .
v_gene: TRBV4-1
len: 15
abundance: .
CDR3aa: CASSQEQQPSQPQHF
CDR3nt: TGCGCCAGCAGCCAAGAACAGCAGCCGAGTCAGCCCCAGCATTTT

j_gene: TRBJ2-1
d_gene: TRBD2
v_gene: TRBV3-1/TRBV3-2
len: 17
abundance: .
CDR3aa: CASSQDLAGGSYNEQFF
CDR3nt: TGTGCCAGCAGCCAAGATTTGGCGGGGGGTTCATACAATGAGCAGTTCTTC

j_gene: TRBJ2-5
d_gene: .
v_gene: TRBV11-3
len: 16
abundance: .
CDR3aa: CASSLDGVGGWETQYF
CDR3nt: TGTGCCAGCAGCTTAGATGGGGTAGGCGGGTGGGAGACCCAGTACTTC

j_gene: TRBJ2-5
d_gene: TRBD2
v_gene: TRBV2
len: 14
abundance: .
CDR3aa: CASSEERGAVTQYF
CDR3nt: TGTGCCAGCAGTGAAGAGCGGGGGGCCGTGACCCAGTACTTC

j_gene: TRBJ1-5
d_gene: .
v_gene: TRBV28
len: 12
abundance: once
CDR3aa: CASSPPGQPQHF
CDR3nt: TGTGCCAGCAGTCCCCCGGGGCAGCCCCAGCATTTT

j_gene: TRBJ2-1
d_gene: .
v_gene: TRBV30
len: 11
abundance: .
CDR3aa: CAWSGGNEQFF
CDR3nt: TGTGCCTGGAGTGGAGGGAATGAGCAGTTCTTC

j_gene: TRBJ1-1
d_gene: TRBD1
v_gene: TRBV10-1
len: 16
abundance: .
CDR3aa: CASSESVGQENTEAFF
CDR3nt: TGCGCCAGCAGTGAGTCGGTGGGACAGGAGAACACTGAAGCTTTCTTT

j_gene: TRBJ2-1
d_gene: TRBD2
v_gene: TRBV19
len: 15
abundance: .
CDR3aa: CASRLLAGVYNEQFF
CDR3nt: TGTGCCAGTCGTCTTCTAGCGGGGGTTTACAATGAGCAGTTCTTC

j_gene: TRBJ2-5
d_gene: .
v_gene: TRBV19
len: 13
abundance: .
CDR3aa: CASSVLAQETQYF
CDR3nt: TGTGCCAGTAGTGTTCTGGCCCAAGAGACCCAGTACTTC

j_gene: TRBJ1-3
d_gene: TRBD1
v_gene: TRBV5-4
len: 14
abundance: .
CDR3aa: CASSQGGSGNTIYF
CDR3nt: TGTGCCAGCAGCCAGGGGGGCTCTGGAAACACCATATATTTT

j_gene: TRBJ2-1
d_gene: TRBD1
v_gene: TRBV6-4
len: 17
abundance: .
CDR3aa: CASSPTWRDRGRDEQFF
CDR3nt: TGTGCCAGCAGCCCCACCTGGCGGGACAGGGGTCGTGATGAGCAGTTCTTC

j_gene: TRBJ1-4
d_gene: TRBD1
v_gene: TRBV2
len: 14
abundance: once
CDR3aa: CASTRQGMNEKLFF
CDR3nt: TGTGCCAGCACCAGACAGGGAATGAATGAAAAACTGTTTTTT

j_gene: TRBJ2-2
d_gene: TRBD1
v_gene: TRBV29-1
len: 13
abundance: .
CDR3aa: CSGGQTNTGELFF
CDR3nt: TGCAGCGGGGGACAGACGAACACCGGGGAGCTGTTTTTT

j_gene: TRBJ1-5
d_gene: .
v_gene: TRBV15
len: 17
abundance: once
CDR3aa: CATSRMTGGYSNQPQHF
CDR3nt: TGTGCCACCAGCCGGATGACAGGCGGATATAGCAATCAGCCCCAGCATTTT

j_gene: TRBJ2-7
d_gene: TRBD1
v_gene: TRBV6-5
len: 15
abundance: once
CDR3aa: CASSYRWDSSYEQYF
CDR3nt: TGTGCCAGCAGTTACCGATGGGACAGCTCCTACGAGCAGTACTTC

j_gene: TRBJ1-4
d_gene: TRBD1
v_gene: TRBV5-1
len: 15
abundance: .
CDR3aa: CASSPGTGAGEKLFF
CDR3nt: TGCGCCAGCAGCCCGGGGACAGGGGCTGGTGAAAAACTGTTTTTT

j_gene: TRBJ2-1
d_gene: TRBD2
v_gene: TRBV5-1
len: 14
abundance: .
CDR3aa: CASSPASGSNEQFF
CDR3nt: TGCGCCAGCTCGCCTGCTAGCGGGAGCAATGAGCAGTTCTTC

j_gene: TRBJ1-3
d_gene: .
v_gene: TRBV2
len: 13
abundance: .
CDR3aa: CASSRGSGNTIYF
CDR3nt: TGTGCCAGCAGTAGGGGCTCTGGAAACACCATATATTTT

j_gene: TRBJ2-7
d_gene: TRBD2
v_gene: TRBV19
len: 16
abundance: .
CDR3aa: CASSIGSGTSSYEQYF
CDR3nt: TGTGCCAGTAGTATAGGTTCGGGGACTAGCAGCTACGAGCAGTACTTC

j_gene: TRBJ1-2
d_gene: .
v_gene: TRBV18
len: 13
abundance: once
CDR3aa: CASSPSSSYGYTF
CDR3nt: TGTGCCAGCTCACCAAGTTCTAGTTATGGCTACACCTTC

j_gene: TRBJ2-2
d_gene: .
v_gene: TRBV7-2
len: 16
abundance: .
CDR3aa: CASTPYPGIGGGELFF
CDR3nt: TGTGCCAGCACCCCATACCCTGGGATTGGAGGCGGGGAGCTGTTTTTT

j_gene: TRBJ1-2
d_gene: .
v_gene: TRBV11-2
len: 15
abundance: .
CDR3aa: CASSLLSQDGVGYTF
CDR3nt: TGTGCCAGCAGCTTACTTTCGCAAGACGGGGTAGGCTACACCTTC

j_gene: TRBJ2-3
d_gene: .
v_gene: TRBV12-3/TRBV12-4
len: 12
abundance: .
CDR3aa: CASSFPSDTQYF
CDR3nt: TGTGCCAGCAGTTTCCCCTCAGATACGCAGTATTTT

j_gene: TRBJ2-2
d_gene: TRBD2
v_gene: TRBV13
len: 21
abundance: .
CDR3aa: CASSFFWGTRGGFSNTGELFF
CDR3nt: TGTGCCAGCAGCTTTTTCTGGGGAACTCGCGGGGGGTTTTCGAACACCGGGGAGCTGTTTTTT

j_gene: TRBJ1-2
d_gene: .
v_gene: TRBV28
len: 14
abundance: .
CDR3aa: CASSSGTPNYGYTF
CDR3nt: TGTGCCAGCAGTTCCGGGACTCCTAACTATGGCTACACCTTC

j_gene: TRBJ2-1
d_gene: .
v_gene: TRBV24-1
len: 11
abundance: .
CDR3aa: CATSSYNEQFF
CDR3nt: TGTGCCACCTCGTCTTACAATGAGCAGTTCTTC

j_gene: TRBJ1-6
d_gene: TRBD1
v_gene: TRBV7-9
len: 18
abundance: .
CDR3aa: CASSLGDRGSRHNSPLHF
CDR3nt: TGTGCCAGCAGCTTAGGGGACAGGGGCTCACGCCATAATTCACCCCTCCACTTT

j_gene: TRBJ1-3
d_gene: .
v_gene: TRBV6-1
len: 16
abundance: .
CDR3aa: CASSEAHRTSGNTIYF
CDR3nt: TGTGCCAGCAGTGAAGCGCACAGGACGTCTGGAAACACCATATATTTT

j_gene: TRBJ1-2
d_gene: .
v_gene: TRBV19
len: 14
abundance: .
CDR3aa: CASTPQSINYGYTF
CDR3nt: TGTGCCAGTACCCCCCAAAGCATTAACTATGGCTACACCTTC

j_gene: TRBJ2-5
d_gene: .
v_gene: TRBV5-6
len: 11
abundance: .
CDR3aa: CASSLGKTQYF
CDR3nt: TGTGCCAGCAGCTTGGGTAAGACCCAGTACTTC

j_gene: TRBJ1-2
d_gene: TRBD1
v_gene: TRBV15
len: 16
abundance: .
CDR3aa: CATSRPDRGQNYGYTF
CDR3nt: TGTGCCACCAGCAGACCCGACCGGGGACAGAACTATGGCTACACCTTC

j_gene: TRBJ1-4
d_gene: .
v_gene: TRBV30
len: 13
abundance: .
CDR3aa: CAWGRSLNEKLFF
CDR3nt: TGTGCCTGGGGCAGGTCACTTAATGAAAAACTGTTTTTT

j_gene: TRBJ1-4
d_gene: .
v_gene: TRBV19
len: 14
abundance: .
CDR3aa: CASMSRELPEKLFF
CDR3nt: TGTGCCAGTATGAGCCGGGAGTTACCTGAAAAACTGTTTTTT

j_gene: TRBJ1-1
d_gene: .
v_gene: TRBV6-5
len: 15
abundance: .
CDR3aa: CASSYLLASNTEAFF
CDR3nt: TGTGCCAGCAGTTACCTCCTGGCTTCGAACACTGAAGCTTTCTTT

j_gene: TRBJ2-3
d_gene: TRBD2
v_gene: TRBV5-1
len: 18
abundance: .
CDR3aa: CASSLAGRLAASTDTQYF
CDR3nt: TGCGCCAGCAGCTTGGCCGGGCGACTAGCGGCTAGCACAGATACGCAGTATTTT

j_gene: TRBJ2-2
d_gene: TRBD2
v_gene: TRBV19
len: 17
abundance: .
CDR3aa: CASRGTSGAEWTGELFF
CDR3nt: TGTGCCAGTAGGGGGACTAGCGGGGCGGAGTGGACCGGGGAGCTGTTTTTT

j_gene: TRBJ2-1
d_gene: TRBD2
v_gene: TRBV7-2
len: 17
abundance: .
CDR3aa: CASSFAGTSGVYNEQFF
CDR3nt: TGTGCCAGCAGCTTCGCCGGGACTAGCGGGGTGTACAATGAGCAGTTCTTC

j_gene: TRBJ2-5
d_gene: TRBD2
v_gene: TRBV6-5
len: 15
abundance: .
CDR3aa: CASGTSGGAQETQYF
CDR3nt: TGTGCCAGCGGGACTAGCGGGGGGGCGCAGGAGACCCAGTACTTC

j_gene: TRBJ2-2
d_gene: TRBD2
v_gene: TRBV4-1
len: 18
abundance: .
CDR3aa: CASSQDLAGGRTTGELFF
CDR3nt: TGCGCCAGCAGCCAAGATTTAGCGGGGGGGCGTACCACCGGGGAGCTGTTTTTT

j_gene: TRBJ2-7
d_gene: TRBD2
v_gene: TRBV5-1
len: 16
abundance: .
CDR3aa: CASSLELAGNAYEQYF
CDR3nt: TGCGCCAGCAGCTTGGAACTAGCGGGAAATGCCTACGAGCAGTACTTC

j_gene: TRBJ2-3
d_gene: TRBD1
v_gene: TRBV5-8
len: 13
abundance: .
CDR3aa: CASSTGGTDTQYF
CDR3nt: TGTGCCAGCTCTACAGGGGGCACAGATACGCAGTATTTT

j_gene: TRBJ1-3
d_gene: .
v_gene: TRBV19
len: 15
abundance: .
CDR3aa: CASSYDILSGNTIYF
CDR3nt: TGTGCCAGTAGTTACGACATTCTCTCTGGAAACACCATATATTTT